This T cell receptor beta chain comes out of a study of T cell repertoires in cytomegalovirus infection (dated by TCRdb to about 2019). In the study overall: Donor HLA type was relevant to the analysis, because carriage of CMV infection together with the matching HLA type was indicated by public TCR beta signatures.

Trimmed from V: 4 bases; trimmed from J: 6 bases; junction bases lacking a gene match: 9. The CDR1 and CDR2 encoded by the germline V gene are SGHRS and YFSETQ. Measured from the cysteine to the phenylalanine, the CDR3 is 15 residues long. Here the CDR3 DNA is all that survives: 45 bases in frame from base 1. The full study reports these points: In both this cohort and an independent cohort of more than 350 donors, the cumulative frequency of public TCR beta family members distinguished carriers of CMV infection plus the relevant HLA type. The ex vivo response was dominated by HLA-C-restricted CMV-specific TCR beta clonotypes, and the single most frequent clonotype in two of eight donors was supplied by these HLA-C-restricted clonotypes.

Instrument used: Illumina HiSeq 1500. The raw public data were reprocessed by TCRdb itself: fastp quality trimming at Q25, MiXCR clonotype calling, in-frame beta chains only. Entries are consolidated by CDR3 protein sequence, retaining the most common genes and DNA. This sample is represented by about 130,000 distinct CDR3 sequences; approximately 9.2% of them were singletons. The ten largest clones add up to about 9.5% of the sample. This clonotype occurred a few times. Its antigen specificity is not known. Nothing much larger sits one base from this clone, and base qualities are not available. The receptor's source is a human donor in good health (CMV status not recorded). Some clones in this sample may be carry-over from other donors' samples. The sample was PBMCs. The receptor chain draws on TRBV5-1 and TRBJ1-4; 7 bases in between match TRBD1. CDR3 loop: CASSPGGTADEKLFF. The nucleotides are TGCGCCAGCAGCCCGGGCGGGACAGCCGATGAAAAACTGTTTTTT.